This TCR beta chain was documented in a study of T cell repertoires in ileal Crohn's disease. Per sample, roughly 500 nanograms of biopsy DNA were TCRB immunosequenced. Using immunoSEQ multiplex PCR, the repertoire was profiled, and TCRdb retains in-frame clones only, with some absent. The table shows 1,400 or so clones, with approximately 80% occurring only once. This CDR3 comprises 15 residues. The germline V and J ends were trimmed by 5 bases and 6 bases, with 16 bases remaining between them. Germline V gives CDR1 SEHNR, CDR2 FQNEAQ (reference sequence). This clone was detected a few times. Patients were adults with ileal or ileocolonic Crohn's disease needing resection.

The chain carries TRBV7-9 and TRBJ2-2; D may be TRBD1 (6 bases). Sequencing used ileal tissue. This TCR came from an adult with Crohn's disease. The CDR3 loop reads CASSPQVQGPGELFF. The CDR3 nucleotides read TGTGCCAGCAGCCCCCAGGTTCAGGGGCCCGGGGAGCTGTTTTTT.